These 27 T cell receptor beta chains came from one sample sequenced in a study of OX40 agonist ivuxolimab in advanced cancers. Method: immunoSEQ multiplex PCR; TCRdb's copy keeps in-frame clones and lacks some. The sample has 28,000 or so clones, 79% seen once. This specimen was CD4+ or CD8+ T cells sorted from blood, taken in a trial of the OX40 agonist ivuxolimab. These receptors all come from an adult with an advanced solid tumor such as melanoma, head and neck, liver or kidney cancer.

The chain links TRBV28 to TRBJ2-7; the D gene is possibly TRBD1 (7 bases). Germline V gene data show CDR1 as MDHEN and CDR2 as SYDVKM. The CDR3 totals 14 residues. V was trimmed by 2 bases and J by 3 bases, leaving 11 bases between them. In DNA, the CDR3 is TGTGCCAGCAGTTTAAACAGGGGAGGCTACGAGCAGTACTTC. Its protein product is CASSLNRGGYEQYF.

The chain has TRBV28 and TRBJ2-7; a possible D gene is TRBD1 (6 bases). Germline V CDR1 and CDR2: MDHEN, SYDVKM. This CDR3 contains 14 residues. The V and J ends lost 2 bases and 0 bases respectively, with 8 bases between them. The CDR3 region is CASSLRGNSYEQYF. In DNA form, the CDR3 reads TGTGCCAGCAGTTTAAGGGGGAACTCCTACGAGCAGTACTTC.

The chain recombines TRBV9 with TRBJ2-5, with 8 bases that match TRBD1. Trimming cost V 4 bases and J 5 bases; bases outside gene matches: 4. The germline CDR1 and CDR2 sequences are SGDLS and YYNGEE. The CDR3 consists of 13 residues. CDR3 DNA: TGTGCCAGCAGCCAGGGGGCCTCGGAGACCCAGTACTTC. It specifies CASSQGASETQYF.

The rearrangement uses TRBV10-2 and TRBJ2-3; 12 bases are a match to TRBD2. Unmatched junction bases numbered 6, after V lost 6 bases and J lost 5 bases. The CDR3 sequence is 15 residues long. CDR1 and CDR2 (germline): WSHSY, SAAADI. The CDR3 DNA sequence: TGCGCCAGCAGCCTAGCGGGGGGGCCTGGAGATACGCAGTATTTT. It specifies CASSLAGGPGDTQYF.

The chain has TRBV7-3 and TRBJ2-1; 7 nucleotides line up with TRBD2. Trimming cost V 5 bases and J 4 bases; bases outside gene matches: 11. CDR3 length: 16 amino acids. Germline CDR1 and CDR2: SGHTA and FQGTGA. The CDR3 DNA sequence: TGTGCCAGCAGCGTATTAGCGGGTTCCTGGTACAATGAGCAGTTCTTC. Protein product: CASSVLAGSWYNEQFF.

J is TRBJ2-3 and V is TRBV6-4, with 9 bases aligning to TRBD2. This CDR3 region has 17 residues. CDR1 and CDR2 from the germline V gene are MRHNA and SNTAGT. Trimming at V came to 2 bases and at J to 1 base, leaving 7 bases not matched to a gene. Here the CDR3 reads CASSDGSSGTGTDTQYF. DNA for the CDR3: TGTGCCAGCAGTGACGGGTCTAGCGGGACTGGCACAGATACGCAGTATTTT.

The V gene is TRBV19, the J gene TRBJ1-5, with D possibly being TRBD1 (6 bases). Trimming left V 5 bases short and J 0 bases short, with 17 bases between. CDR1 and CDR2 (germline): LNHDA, SQIVND (reference sequence). This CDR3 spans 17 amino acids. CDR3 sequence (DNA): TGTGCCAGTAGTGAGAGGACAGCAGGGTATAGCAATCAGCCCCAGCATTTT. Encoded protein: CASSERTAGYSNQPQHF.

The chain employs TRBV11-2 and TRBJ2-1, with 8 bases matching TRBD2. CDR3 length equals 16 residues. J gave up 4 bases and V 2 bases, and 7 bases lay outside the gene matches. Germline values: CDR1 SGHAT, CDR2 FQNNGV. The CDR3 sequence: CASSLNPGGLYNEQFF. CDR3 bases: TGTGCCAGCAGCTTAAATCCGGGAGGGCTGTACAATGAGCAGTTCTTC. Variable domain in full (rest from reference TRBV11-2 and TRBJ2-1): EAGVAQSPRYKIIEKRQSVAFWCNPISGHATLYWYQQILGQGPKLLIQFQNNGVVDDSQLPKDRFSAERLKGVDSTLKIQPAKLEDSAVYLCASSLNPGGLYNEQFFGPGTRLTVL.

The CDR3 DNA reads as TGTGCCAGCAGCTTAGGAGGGCTCGGGACCGGGGAGCTGTTTTTT. Translating it yields CASSLGGLGTGELFF. The gene calls are TRBV11-3 and TRBJ2-2; perhaps TRBD2 as D (5 bases). CDR1 is SGHNT and CDR2 is YENEEA in the germline V gene. V lost 1 base, J lost 5 bases, and 11 bases lay in between. CDR3 length equals 15 residues.

The chain links TRBV12-5 to TRBJ1-1; no clear D. V lost 2 bases, J lost 1 base, and 14 bases lay in between. Looked up from germline, CDR1 is LGHNT and CDR2 is FRNRAP. The CDR3 length is 16 residues. For the CDR3, the DNA is TGTGCTAGTGGTTTGTGGCGACCGTCGTCGAACACTGAAGCTTTCTTT. Translating gives CASGLWRPSSNTEAFF.

This chain connects TRBV5-4 to TRBJ1-5; a possible D gene is TRBD1 (5 bases). The CDR3 loop spans 13 amino acids. Per germline, CDR1 SGHNT and CDR2 YYREEE (reference sequence). V dropped 3 bases and J dropped 7 bases, with 11 bases sitting between them. Here the CDR3 reads CASSSGPKQPQHF. The DNA for the CDR3 is TGTGCCAGCAGCTCGGGACCGAAACAGCCCCAGCATTTT.

The genes are TRBV9 and TRBJ2-7, with a possible D match to TRBD2 (6 bases). Germline V gives CDR1 SGDLS, CDR2 YYNGEE. V dropped 0 bases and J dropped 0 bases, with 25 bases sitting between them. The CDR3 runs 20 residues. The CDR3 loop reads CASSVGKGGELSRSSYEQYF. DNA for the CDR3: TGTGCCAGCAGCGTAGGGAAGGGAGGCGAACTCAGTAGGAGCTCCTACGAGCAGTACTTC.

J is TRBJ1-1 and V is TRBV6-5; D is possibly TRBD1 (5 bases). Germline V gene lookup returns CDR1 MNHEY and CDR2 SVGAGI. The CDR3 extends over 12 amino acids. V was shortened by 5 bases and J by 6 bases, with 10 bases between the two germline ends. The CDR3 DNA follows: TGTGCCAGCAGTCCTCCGGGGGCTGAAGCTTTCTTT. This encodes CASSPPGAEAFF.

The chain combines TRBV27 with TRBJ2-2; unclear D gene. Germline values: CDR1 MNHEY, CDR2 SMNVEV (reference sequence). With 7 bases removed from V and 5 bases from J, the gap between germline ends came to 20 bases. There are 16 residues in the CDR3. The CDR3 spells CASMGNLGVGTGELFF. The CDR3 DNA reads TGTGCCAGCATGGGAAACCTTGGGGTTGGTACCGGGGAGCTGTTTTTT.

This rearrangement joins TRBV6-1 to TRBJ1-5; 8 bases align to TRBD1. Germline-derived CDR1 and CDR2 are MNHNS and SASEGT. J lost 5 bases, V lost 10 bases, and 7 bases had no gene match. The CDR3 is 13 residues long. The CDR3 sequence: CATGDRLHQPQHF. CDR3 nucleotides: TGTGCCACCGGGGACAGGTTACATCAGCCCCAGCATTTT.

The rearrangement uses TRBV5-6 and TRBJ2-7; 7 bases align to TRBD1. There are 14 residues in the CDR3. The junction had 5 bases not matched to a gene; V was cut back by 4 bases and J by 1 base. Germline V gene lookup returns CDR1 SGHDT and CDR2 YYEEEE. In DNA, the CDR3 is TGTGCCAGCAGCGACCGGGACAGTTCCTACGAGCAGTACTTC. Its protein product is CASSDRDSSYEQYF.

The J gene is TRBJ2-5, the V gene TRBV19, with TRBD2 identical over 7 bases. The J segment lost 0 bases and the V segment lost 5 bases, leaving 6 bases of the junction unmatched. This CDR3 region has 15 residues. The germline V gene has CDR1 LNHDA and CDR2 SQIVND (reference sequence). CDR3 region: CASSGGEGYQETQYF. The CDR3 DNA reads as TGTGCCAGTAGTGGAGGGGAGGGGTACCAAGAGACCCAGTACTTC.

The rearrangement joins TRBV29-1 to TRBJ2-1; maybe TRBD2 (5 bases). The CDR3 consists of 12 residues. V was cut by 3 bases and J by 4 bases, with 7 bases left in between. The germline V gene has CDR1 SQVTM and CDR2 ANQGSEA. DNA of the CDR3: TGCAGCGTTGATCGGGGATACAATGAGCAGTTCTTC. Amino acid sequence: CSVDRGYNEQFF.

The chain joins TRBV5-4 to TRBJ2-3, with D possibly TRBD2 on 6 matching bases. V was shortened by 2 bases and J by 4 bases, with 11 bases between the two germline ends. Germline CDR1 SGHNT, CDR2 YYREEE (reference sequence). This CDR3 has 14 amino acids. DNA of the CDR3: TGTGCCAGCAGCTTAAGACTAGGTTCAGATACGCAGTATTTT. Protein sequence: CASSLRLGSDTQYF.

The chain links TRBV10-2 to TRBJ1-2; TRBD1 aligns across 9 bases. The V segment lost 3 bases and the J segment 4 bases; nucleotides outside the gene matches: 6. The CDR3 covers 15 residues. Germline-derived CDR1 and CDR2 are WSHSY and SAAADI. CDR3 coding DNA: TGCGCCAGCAGTGAATACCGGACAGGGGTCTATGGCTACACCTTC. Translating gives CASSEYRTGVYGYTF.

In this sample, this clone turned up a few times. At one end the junction does not follow the germline gene, possibly because of a read error. J is TRBJ1-1 and V is TRBV10-3, with unresolved D. Germline CDR1 ENHRY, CDR2 SYGVKD. This CDR3 is built from 15 residues. The chain's CDR3 is CASSEFGDGSTEAFF. CDR3 bases: TGTGCCAGCAGTGAATTTGGGGATGGGAGCACTGAAGCTTTCTTT.

The chain combines TRBV13 with TRBJ1-2, with TRBD1 matching over 10 bases. Germline CDR1 reads PRHDT; CDR2 reads FYEKMQ (reference sequence). This CDR3 region has 16 residues. Trimming removed 3 bases from V and 4 bases from J; junction bases left unmatched: 8. CDR3: CASSLIGTGDIYGYTF. The DNA of the CDR3 is TGTGCCAGCAGCTTGATAGGGACAGGGGACATCTATGGCTACACCTTC.

A single count supports this clone. V and J are TRBV7-9 and TRBJ2-2; 10 nucleotides match TRBD2. Per germline, CDR1 SEHNR and CDR2 FQNEAQ (reference sequence). This CDR3 spans 19 amino acids. Trimming removed 5 bases from V and 1 base from J; junction bases left unmatched: 13. CDR3 DNA sequence: TGTGCCAGCAGCCAAAGGGCGCCTAGCGGGGGCCTGAACACCGGGGAGCTGTTTTTT. Translating it yields CASSQRAPSGGLNTGELFF.

Points on this clone: This sample also contains other DNA sequences that code for the same CDR3. The rearrangement links TRBV5-1 to TRBJ2-2; 8 nucleotides agree with TRBD2. This CDR3 region has 15 residues. CDR1 and CDR2 from the germline V gene are SGHRS and YFSETQ. With 1 base clipped from V and 4 bases from J, the junction kept 3 bases outside the gene matches. The CDR3 DNA follows: TGCGCCAGCAGCTTGACCGGGGGGGCCACCGGGGAGCTGTTTTTT. Translation gives CASSLTGGATGELFF.

V usage is TRBV7-9 and J usage is TRBJ1-2; 10 positions agree with TRBD1. Germline lookup yields CDR1 SEHNR and CDR2 FQNEAQ (reference sequence). The V gene end was trimmed by 3 bases and the J gene end by 3 bases; junction bases not matched to a gene: 4. The CDR3 contains 15 residues. The CDR3 DNA follows: TGTGCCAGCAGCTTTCCCGGGACAGGGGACTATGGCTACACCTTC. This translates into CASSFPGTGDYGYTF. Variable domain in full (rest from reference TRBV7-9 and TRBJ1-2): DTGVSQNPRHKITKRGQNVTFRCDPISEHNRLYWYRQTLGQGPEFLTYFQNEAQLEKSRLLSDRFSAERPKGSFSTLEIQRTEQGDSAMYLCASSFPGTGDYGYTFGSGTRLTVV.

V is TRBV28 and J is TRBJ1-2, with 9 bases matching TRBD1. Germline V gives CDR1 MDHEN, CDR2 SYDVKM. The CDR3 loop spans 16 amino acids. V was pared by 6 bases and J by 2 bases, with 10 bases of the junction left unmatched. CDR3: CASSQQGAEWNYGYTF. CDR3 DNA sequence: TGTGCCAGCAGCCAACAGGGGGCGGAGTGGAACTATGGCTACACCTTC.

This chain links TRBV7-2 with TRBJ2-5; TRBD1 agrees at 7 bases. The CDR3 is 14 residues long. The ends lost 4 bases at V and 5 bases at J; junction bases unmatched: 7. Germline CDR1 reads SGHTA; CDR2 reads FQGNSA. CDR3 nucleotide sequence: TGTGCCAGCAGCTCGACAGGGTCGGTGGAGACCCAGTACTTC. It codes for CASSSTGSVETQYF.